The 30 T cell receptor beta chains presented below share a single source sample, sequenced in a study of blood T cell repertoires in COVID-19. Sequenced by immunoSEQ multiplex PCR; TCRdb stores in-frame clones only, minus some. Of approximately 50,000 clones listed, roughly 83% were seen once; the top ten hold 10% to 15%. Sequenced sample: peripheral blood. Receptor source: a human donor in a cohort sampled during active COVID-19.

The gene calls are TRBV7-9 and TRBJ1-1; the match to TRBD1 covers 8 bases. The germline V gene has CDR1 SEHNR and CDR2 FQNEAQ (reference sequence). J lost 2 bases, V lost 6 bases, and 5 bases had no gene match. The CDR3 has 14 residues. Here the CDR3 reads CASRADRGNTEAFF. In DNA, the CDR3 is TGTGCCAGCAGAGCCGACAGGGGAAACACTGAAGCTTTCTTT.

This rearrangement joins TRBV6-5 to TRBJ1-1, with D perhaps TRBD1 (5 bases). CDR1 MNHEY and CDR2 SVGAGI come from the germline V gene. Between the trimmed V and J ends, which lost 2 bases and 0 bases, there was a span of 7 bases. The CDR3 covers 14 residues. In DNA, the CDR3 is TGTGCCAGCAGTTACGGGGCGATGAACACTGAAGCTTTCTTT. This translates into CASSYGAMNTEAFF.

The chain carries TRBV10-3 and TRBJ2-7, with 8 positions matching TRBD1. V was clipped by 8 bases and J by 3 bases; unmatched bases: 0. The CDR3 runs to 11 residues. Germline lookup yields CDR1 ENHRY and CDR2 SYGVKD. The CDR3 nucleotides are TGTGCCATCGGACAGGGCTACGAGCAGTACTTC. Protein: CAIGQGYEQYF.

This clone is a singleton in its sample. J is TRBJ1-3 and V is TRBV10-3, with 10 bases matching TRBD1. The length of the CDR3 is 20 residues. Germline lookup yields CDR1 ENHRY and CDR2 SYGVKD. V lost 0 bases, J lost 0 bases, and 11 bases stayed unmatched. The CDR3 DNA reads TGTGCCATCAGTGAGTCGCCCTCCGGGACAGGGGCTATCTCTGGAAACACCATATATTTT. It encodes CAISESPSGTGAISGNTIYF.

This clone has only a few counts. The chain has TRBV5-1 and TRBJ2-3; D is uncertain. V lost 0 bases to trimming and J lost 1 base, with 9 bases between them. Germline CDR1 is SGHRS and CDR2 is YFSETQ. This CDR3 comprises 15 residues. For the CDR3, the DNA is TGCGCCAGCAGCTTGGGGCAGGCCCGCACAGATACGCAGTATTTT. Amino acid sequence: CASSLGQARTDTQYF.

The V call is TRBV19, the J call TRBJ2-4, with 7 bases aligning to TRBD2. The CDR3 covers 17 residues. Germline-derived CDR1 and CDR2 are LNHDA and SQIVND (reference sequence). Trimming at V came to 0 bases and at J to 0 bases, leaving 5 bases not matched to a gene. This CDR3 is CASSIDSGGVAKNIQYF. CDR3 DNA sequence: TGTGCCAGTAGTATAGATTCGGGAGGAGTAGCCAAAAACATTCAGTACTTC. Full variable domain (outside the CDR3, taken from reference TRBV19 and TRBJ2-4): DGGITQSPKYLFRKEGQNVTLSCEQNLNHDAMYWYRQDPGQGLRLIYYSQIVNDFQKGDIAEGYSVSREKKESFPLTVTSAQKNPTAFYLCASSIDSGGVAKNIQYFGAGTRLSVL.

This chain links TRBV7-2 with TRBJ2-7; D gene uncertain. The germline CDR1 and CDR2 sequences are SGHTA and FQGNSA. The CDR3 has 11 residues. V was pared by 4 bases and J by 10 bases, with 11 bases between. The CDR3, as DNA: TGTGCCAGCAGCTCCCGGTACGGTCAGTACTTC. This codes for CASSSRYGQYF.

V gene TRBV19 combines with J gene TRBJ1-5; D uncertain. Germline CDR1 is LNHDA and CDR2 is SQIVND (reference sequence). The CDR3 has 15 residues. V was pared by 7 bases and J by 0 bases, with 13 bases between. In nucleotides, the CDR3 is TGTGCCAGTAAACCCGATGAGAGTAGCAATCAGCCCCAGCATTTT. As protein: CASKPDESSNQPQHF.

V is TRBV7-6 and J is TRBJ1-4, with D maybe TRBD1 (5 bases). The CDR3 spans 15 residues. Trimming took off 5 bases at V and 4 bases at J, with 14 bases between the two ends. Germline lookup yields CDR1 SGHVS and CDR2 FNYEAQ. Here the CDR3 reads CASSRTTAHNEKLFF. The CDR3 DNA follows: TGTGCCAGCAGCCGAACGACAGCTCATAATGAAAAACTGTTTTTT.

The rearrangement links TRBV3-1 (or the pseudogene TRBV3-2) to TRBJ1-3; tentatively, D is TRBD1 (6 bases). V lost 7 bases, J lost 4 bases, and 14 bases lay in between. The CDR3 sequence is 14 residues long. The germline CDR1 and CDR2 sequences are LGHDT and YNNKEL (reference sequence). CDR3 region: CASTLTGLGNTIYF. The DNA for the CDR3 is TGTGCCAGCACACTGACAGGCCTGGGAAACACCATATATTTT.

The CDR3 sequence is CASSDGQRNTEAFF. In DNA form, the CDR3 reads TGCGCCAGCAGCGACGGACAGCGTAACACTGAAGCTTTCTTT. The rearrangement links TRBV5-1 to TRBJ1-1, with D possibly matching TRBD1 (6 bases). The V end lost 4 bases, the J end lost 2 bases, and 12 bases lay between the germline ends. Germline assignment: CDR1 SGHRS and CDR2 YFSETQ. The CDR3 length is 14 residues.

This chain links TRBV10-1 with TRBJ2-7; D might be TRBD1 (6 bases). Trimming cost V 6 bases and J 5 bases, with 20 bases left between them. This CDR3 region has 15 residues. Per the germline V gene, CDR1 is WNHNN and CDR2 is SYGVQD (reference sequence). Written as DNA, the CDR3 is TGCGCCAGCAGCCTACGTCCCAGGGGCGCGGACGAGCAGTACTTC. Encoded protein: CASSLRPRGADEQYF.

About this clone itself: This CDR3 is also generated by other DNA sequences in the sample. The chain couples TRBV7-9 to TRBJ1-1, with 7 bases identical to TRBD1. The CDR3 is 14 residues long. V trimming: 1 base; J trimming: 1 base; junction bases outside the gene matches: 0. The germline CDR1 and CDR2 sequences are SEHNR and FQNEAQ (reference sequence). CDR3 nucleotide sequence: TGTGCCAGCAGCTTAGACAGGGGGAACACTGAAGCTTTCTTT. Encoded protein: CASSLDRGNTEAFF.

The CDR3 nucleotides read TGTGCCAGCAGTTTAAGGACGATCGGGGGAGCTTTCTTT. It codes for CASSLRTIGGAFF. This chain links TRBV12-3 or TRBV12-4 with TRBJ1-1, with D perhaps TRBD1 (5 bases). Deletions cut 2 bases from V and 10 bases from J, with 14 bases between. The CDR3 covers 13 residues.

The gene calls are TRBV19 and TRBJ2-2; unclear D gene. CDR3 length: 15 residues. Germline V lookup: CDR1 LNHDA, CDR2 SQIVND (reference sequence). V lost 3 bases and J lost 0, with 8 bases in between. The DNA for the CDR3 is TGTGCCAGTAGTATTCGGCAGGCGAACACCGGGGAGCTGTTTTTT. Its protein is CASSIRQANTGELFF. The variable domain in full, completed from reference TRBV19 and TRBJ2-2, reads DGGITQSPKYLFRKEGQNVTLSCEQNLNHDAMYWYRQDPGQGLRLIYYSQIVNDFQKGDIAEGYSVSREKKESFPLTVTSAQKNPTAFYLCASSIRQANTGELFFGEGSRLTVL.

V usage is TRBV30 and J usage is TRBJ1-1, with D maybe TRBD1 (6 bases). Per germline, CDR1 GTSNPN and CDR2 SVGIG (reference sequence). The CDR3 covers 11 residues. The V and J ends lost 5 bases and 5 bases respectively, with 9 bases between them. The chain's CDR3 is CAWAGQTEAFF. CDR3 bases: TGTGCCTGGGCCGGACAGACTGAAGCTTTCTTT.

The CDR3 sequence: CASSRPGGWPYNEQFF. CDR3 bases: TGTGCCAGCAGTCGACCAGGGGGCTGGCCCTACAATGAGCAGTTCTTC. The chain recombines TRBV27 with TRBJ2-1; 8 bases are shared with TRBD1. Germline values: CDR1 MNHEY, CDR2 SMNVEV (reference sequence). The CDR3 covers 16 residues. After removal of 5 bases from V and 2 bases from J, the junction contained 8 bases not matched to a gene.

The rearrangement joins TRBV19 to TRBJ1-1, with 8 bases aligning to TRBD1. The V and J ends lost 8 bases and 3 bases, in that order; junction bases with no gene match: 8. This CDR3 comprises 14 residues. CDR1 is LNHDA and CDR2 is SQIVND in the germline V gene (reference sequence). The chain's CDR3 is CASRVRGPDTEAFF. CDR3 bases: TGTGCCAGTCGTGTCAGGGGGCCCGACACTGAAGCTTTCTTT. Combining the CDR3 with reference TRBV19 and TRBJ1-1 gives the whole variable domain DGGITQSPKYLFRKEGQNVTLSCEQNLNHDAMYWYRQDPGQGLRLIYYSQIVNDFQKGDIAEGYSVSREKKESFPLTVTSAQKNPTAFYLCASRVRGPDTEAFFGQGTRLTVV.

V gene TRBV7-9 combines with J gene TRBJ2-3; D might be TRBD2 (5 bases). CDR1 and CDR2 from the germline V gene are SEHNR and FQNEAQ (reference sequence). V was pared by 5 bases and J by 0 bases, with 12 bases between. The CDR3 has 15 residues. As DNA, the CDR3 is TGTGCCAGCAGCCGGGATAGAACTAGCACAGATACGCAGTATTTT. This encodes CASSRDRTSTDTQYF.

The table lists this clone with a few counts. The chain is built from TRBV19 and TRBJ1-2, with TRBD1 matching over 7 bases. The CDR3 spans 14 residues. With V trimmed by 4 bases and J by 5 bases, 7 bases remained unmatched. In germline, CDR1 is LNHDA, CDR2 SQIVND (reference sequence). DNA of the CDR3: TGTGCCAGTAGTAGCCCGGGACAGAATTATGGCTACACCTTC. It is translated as CASSSPGQNYGYTF. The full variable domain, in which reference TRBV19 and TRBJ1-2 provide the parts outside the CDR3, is DGGITQSPKYLFRKEGQNVTLSCEQNLNHDAMYWYRQDPGQGLRLIYYSQIVNDFQKGDIAEGYSVSREKKESFPLTVTSAQKNPTAFYLCASSSPGQNYGYTFGSGTRLTVV.

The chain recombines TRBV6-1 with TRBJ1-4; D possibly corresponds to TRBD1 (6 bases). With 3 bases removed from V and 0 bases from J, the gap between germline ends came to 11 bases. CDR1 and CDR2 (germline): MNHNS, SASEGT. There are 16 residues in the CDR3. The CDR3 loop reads CASSDVEGATNEKLFF. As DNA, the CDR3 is TGTGCCAGCAGTGATGTCGAGGGGGCAACTAATGAAAAACTGTTTTTT.

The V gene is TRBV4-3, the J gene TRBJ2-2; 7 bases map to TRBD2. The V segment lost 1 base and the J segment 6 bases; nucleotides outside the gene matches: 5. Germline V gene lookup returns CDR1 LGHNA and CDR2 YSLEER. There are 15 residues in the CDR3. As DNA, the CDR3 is TGCGCCAGCAGCCAAGCGCTGGGGGGGGCCGGGGAGCTGTTTTTT. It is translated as CASSQALGGAGELFF.

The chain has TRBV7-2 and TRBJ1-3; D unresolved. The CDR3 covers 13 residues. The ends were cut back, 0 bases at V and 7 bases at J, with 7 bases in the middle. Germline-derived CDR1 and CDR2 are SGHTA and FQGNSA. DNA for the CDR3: TGTGCCAGCAGCTTAGCCTCGGGGAACACCATATATTTT. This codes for CASSLASGNTIYF.

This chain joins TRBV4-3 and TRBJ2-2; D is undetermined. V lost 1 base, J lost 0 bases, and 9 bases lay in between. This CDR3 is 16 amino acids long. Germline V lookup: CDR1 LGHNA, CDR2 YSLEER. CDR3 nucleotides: TGCGCCAGCAGCCAAGGGCTCCCCCCGAACACCGGGGAGCTGTTTTTT. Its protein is CASSQGLPPNTGELFF.

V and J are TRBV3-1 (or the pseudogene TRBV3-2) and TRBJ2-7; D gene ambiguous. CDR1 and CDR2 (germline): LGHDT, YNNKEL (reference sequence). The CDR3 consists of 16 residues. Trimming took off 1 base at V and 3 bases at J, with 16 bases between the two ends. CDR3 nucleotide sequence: TGTGCCAGCAGCCAAGTTATTCACGACATCAGCTACGAGCAGTACTTC. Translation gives CASSQVIHDISYEQYF.

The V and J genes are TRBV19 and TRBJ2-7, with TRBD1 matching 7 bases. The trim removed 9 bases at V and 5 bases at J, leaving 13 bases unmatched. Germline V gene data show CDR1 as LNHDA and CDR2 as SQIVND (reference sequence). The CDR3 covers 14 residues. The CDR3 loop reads CASSYRGGNNEQYF. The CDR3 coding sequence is TGTGCCAGCTCGTACAGGGGCGGTAATAACGAGCAGTACTTC.

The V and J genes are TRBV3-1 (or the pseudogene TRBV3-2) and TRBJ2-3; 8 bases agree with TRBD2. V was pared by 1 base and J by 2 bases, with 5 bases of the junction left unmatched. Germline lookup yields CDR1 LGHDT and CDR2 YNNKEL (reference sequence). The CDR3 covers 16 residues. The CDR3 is CASSQGLAGYTDTQYF. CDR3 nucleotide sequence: TGTGCCAGCAGCCAAGGTCTAGCGGGCTACACAGATACGCAGTATTTT.

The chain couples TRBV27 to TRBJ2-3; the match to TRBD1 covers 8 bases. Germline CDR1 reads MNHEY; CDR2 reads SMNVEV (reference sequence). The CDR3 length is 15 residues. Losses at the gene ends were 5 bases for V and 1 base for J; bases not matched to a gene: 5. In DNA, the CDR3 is TGTGCCAGCAGTGTTCAGGGGGCGCGCACAGATACGCAGTATTTT. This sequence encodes CASSVQGARTDTQYF.

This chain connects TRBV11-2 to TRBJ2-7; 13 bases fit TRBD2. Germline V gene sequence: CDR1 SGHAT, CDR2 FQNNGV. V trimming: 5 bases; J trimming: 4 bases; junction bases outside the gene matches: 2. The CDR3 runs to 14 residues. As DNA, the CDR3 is TGTGCCAGCAGCACTAGCGGGGGGGCTTACGAGCAGTACTTC. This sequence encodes CASSTSGGAYEQYF.

The CDR3 is CASSPLGLYSGNTIYF. Here the CDR3 DNA reads TGTGCCAGCAGCCCCCTTGGCCTTTACTCTGGAAACACCATATATTTT. This sequence joins TRBV7-3 and TRBJ1-3; D remains ambiguous. The CDR3 covers 16 residues. Germline loops: CDR1 SGHTA, CDR2 FQGTGA. Trimming stripped 5 bases from V and 0 bases from J, with 14 bases between. The full variable domain, completed using reference TRBV7-3 and TRBJ1-3, is GAGVSQTPSNKVTEKGKYVELRCDPISGHTALYWYRQSLGQGPEFLIYFQGTGAADDSGLPNDRFFAVRPEGSVSTLKIQRTERGDSAVYLCASSPLGLYSGNTIYFGEGSWLTVV.